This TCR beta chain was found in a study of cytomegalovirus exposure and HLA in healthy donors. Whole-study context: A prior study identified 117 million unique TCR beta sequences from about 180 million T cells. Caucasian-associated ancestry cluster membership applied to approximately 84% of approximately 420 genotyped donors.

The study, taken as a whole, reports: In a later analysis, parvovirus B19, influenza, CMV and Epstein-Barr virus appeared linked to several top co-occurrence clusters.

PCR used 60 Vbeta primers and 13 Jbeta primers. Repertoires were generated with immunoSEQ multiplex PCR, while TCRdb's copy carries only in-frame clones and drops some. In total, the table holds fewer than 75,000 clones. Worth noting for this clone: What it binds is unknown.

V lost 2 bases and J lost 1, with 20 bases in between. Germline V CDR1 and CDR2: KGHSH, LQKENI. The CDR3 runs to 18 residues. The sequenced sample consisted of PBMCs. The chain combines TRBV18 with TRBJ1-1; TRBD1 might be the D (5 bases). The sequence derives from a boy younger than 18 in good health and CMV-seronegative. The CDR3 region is CASSPILTMTGGNTEAFF. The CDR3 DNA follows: TGTGCCAGCTCACCAATTCTGACGATGACCGGGGGGAACACTGAAGCTTTCTTT.